This is a list of T cell receptor beta chains from one sample in a study of shared clonotypes between healthy human individuals. The method was immunoSEQ multiplex PCR; TCRdb's version includes in-frame clones alone and lacks a portion of them. This sample has roughly 1,500,000 clones; about 98% occur once, and the top ten carry 0.4% to 0.45%. The specimen was naive CD4+ T cells sorted from blood. The receptors shown here come from a man aged 25 to 40 in good health. Each CDR3 is given without its conserved first and last residue.

V	J	CDR3
TRBV9	TRBJ2-7	ASSVASQGTYEQY
TRBV29-1	TRBJ2-5	SVVVRESETQY
TRBV18	TRBJ2-7	ASSQDGQGIEQY
TRBV29-1	TRBJ2-1	SVEPKLRGGPNNEQF
TRBV28	TRBJ1-1	ASSTLGGRGRTEAF
TRBV20-1	TRBJ1-1	SARTYTEAF
TRBV29-1	TRBJ2-7	SVATSYEQY
TRBV19	TRBJ2-1	ASSMKGNEQF
TRBV25-1	TRBJ2-7	ASSAGQGIVGEQY
TRBV7-9	TRBJ2-7	ASSFGTISYEQY
TRBV5-1	TRBJ1-1	ASRLTGTKAF
TRBV6-5	TRBJ2-7	ASSYSGLAGNYEQY
TRBV18	TRBJ2-7	ASSPPYSSGHEQY
TRBV14	TRBJ2-3	ASSQKGLAGVRGPTDTQY
TRBV7-9	TRBJ2-3	ASTGSPRENTDTQY
TRBV27	TRBJ2-7	ASALSGYEQY
TRBV6-5	TRBJ2-3	ASSSGLAGTSY
TRBV5-1	TRBJ1-2	ASSLTNNYGYT
TRBV9	TRBJ2-2	ASSVGTSNTGELF
TRBV2	TRBJ2-5	ASSSPETQY
TRBV4-2	TRBJ2-1	ASSQEGGLVNNEQF
TRBV28	TRBJ1-5	ASSFGQGRRPNQPQH
TRBV9	TRBJ2-1	ASSVGQGNNEQF
TRBV30	TRBJ1-2	AWTEGGGNYGYT
TRBV6-1	TRBJ2-7	ASSAELTGGTYEQY
TRBV5-1	TRBJ1-2	ASSPSRPGDYGYT
TRBV9	TRBJ2-1	ASSVVSTSGGRYNEQF
TRBV11-2	TRBJ2-5	ASSLTRASGETQY
TRBV6-1	TRBJ2-5	ASSEEVSQETQY